Below, 20 T cell receptor beta chains from the same sample are listed, as sequenced in a study of T cell responses to AZD1222 COVID-19 vaccine. This table comes from immunoSEQ multiplex PCR, and its TCRdb copy is limited to in-frame clones, with some not included. The sample lists over 65,000 clones; 92% were seen once. The input for sequencing was peripheral blood, taken on day 0 of MenACWY control vaccination. Receptors were obtained from an adult in good health.

This rearrangement joins TRBV29-1 to TRBJ2-4; D might be TRBD1 (5 bases). CDR3 length: 13 residues. Deletions cut 4 bases from V and 8 bases from J, with 15 bases between. Germline V gives CDR1 SQVTM, CDR2 ANQGSEA. CDR3 DNA sequence: TGCAGCGTTGGACAGTCGAAAAGGGACATTCAGTACTTC. Protein sequence: CSVGQSKRDIQYF. The full variable domain, with the rest looked up from reference TRBV29-1 and TRBJ2-4, is SAVISQKPSRDICQRGTSLTIQCQVDSQVTMMFWYRQQPGQSLTLIATANQGSEATYESGFVIDKFPISRPNLTFSTLTVSNMSPEDSSIYLCSVGQSKRDIQYFGAGTRLSVL.

The gene calls are TRBV6-6 and TRBJ2-1; 8 nucleotides line up with TRBD2. Germline V gene data show CDR1 as MNHNY and CDR2 as SVGAGI (reference sequence). Losses at the gene ends were 2 bases for V and 4 bases for J; bases not matched to a gene: 7. The CDR3 runs to 16 residues. CDR3 DNA: TGTGCCAGCAGTTACCCAACTAGCGGCGAATACAATGAGCAGTTCTTC. Its protein product is CASSYPTSGEYNEQFF.

This chain links TRBV27 with TRBJ2-2, with TRBD1 identical over 10 bases. The V and J ends lost 6 bases and 6 bases, in that order; junction bases with no gene match: 7. CDR1 is MNHEY, CDR2 SMNVEV, per germline (reference sequence). The CDR3 spans 15 residues. The CDR3 here is CASRHYDRGPGELFF. CDR3 coding DNA: TGTGCCAGCAGGCACTATGACAGGGGGCCCGGGGAGCTGTTTTTT.

The chain carries TRBV5-1 and TRBJ1-6, with no clear D. This CDR3 has 18 amino acids. The V gene's germline CDR1 is SGHRS and CDR2 YFSETQ. Trimming cost V 0 bases and J 7 bases, with 20 bases left between them. Here the CDR3 DNA reads TGCGCCAGCAGCTTGGCCGTTGGAGTTCGGGCGCAAAATTCACCCCTCCACTTT. As protein: CASSLAVGVRAQNSPLHF.

This sequence joins TRBV19 and TRBJ1-1; D is perhaps TRBD1 (5 bases). The V end lost 0 bases, the J end lost 0 bases, and 11 bases lay between the germline ends. CDR3 size: 16 residues. The V gene's germline CDR1 is LNHDA and CDR2 SQIVND (reference sequence). CDR3 nucleotide sequence: TGTGCCAGTAGTATAGACCCAGGGAGGGTGAACACTGAAGCTTTCTTT. Amino acid sequence: CASSIDPGRVNTEAFF.

CDR3 loop: CASSRGLNSPLHF. Written as DNA, the CDR3 is TGTGCCAGCAGCCGGGGCCTCAATTCACCCCTCCACTTT. The chain employs TRBV9 and TRBJ1-6; tentatively, D is TRBD1 (5 bases). Trimming took off 4 bases at V and 7 bases at J, with 9 bases between the two ends. From germline, CDR1 is SGDLS and CDR2 YYNGEE. This CDR3 has 13 residues.

The chain employs TRBV3-1 (or the pseudogene TRBV3-2) and TRBJ2-1, with D possibly matching TRBD2 (6 bases). V was cut by 0 bases and J by 7 bases, with 19 bases left in between. From germline, CDR1 is LGHDT and CDR2 YNNKEL (reference sequence). This CDR3 region has 17 residues. The CDR3 loop reads CASSQDFLTGATNEQFF. The CDR3 bases are TGTGCCAGCAGCCAAGATTTCCTAACGGGAGCAACGAATGAGCAGTTCTTC.

This rearrangement joins TRBV5-1 to TRBJ2-5; D ambiguous. The germline V gene has CDR1 SGHRS and CDR2 YFSETQ. This CDR3 is built from 11 residues. Trimming removed 1 base from V and 2 bases from J, with 0 bases in between. CDR3 loop: CASSLQETQYF. The CDR3 coding sequence is TGCGCCAGCAGCTTGCAAGAGACCCAGTACTTC. The full variable domain, in which reference TRBV5-1 and TRBJ2-5 provide the parts outside the CDR3, is KAGVTQTPRYLIKTRGQQVTLSCSPISGHRSVSWYQQTPGQGLQFLFEYFSETQRNKGNFPGRFSGRQFSNSRSEMNVSTLELGDSALYLCASSLQETQYFGPGTRLLVL.

V gene TRBV24-1 combines with J gene TRBJ1-4, with D uncertain. Germline assignment: CDR1 KGHDR and CDR2 SFDVKD. V shed 9 bases and J shed 6 bases, with 13 bases lying between them. The CDR3 is 13 residues long. Here the CDR3 reads CATAKAEDEKLFF. The CDR3 DNA is TGTGCCACCGCGAAGGCGGAAGATGAAAAACTGTTTTTT.

The chain combines TRBV28 with TRBJ2-7; D possibly corresponds to TRBD1 (6 bases). Germline V lookup: CDR1 MDHEN, CDR2 SYDVKM. Trimming took off 7 bases at V and 1 base at J, with 20 bases between the two ends. CDR3 length: 16 amino acids. CDR3: CASTLPGLQGSYEQYF. The CDR3 DNA reads as TGTGCCAGCACCCTCCCAGGTCTACAGGGATCCTACGAGCAGTACTTC.

This chain connects TRBV19 to TRBJ1-3, with 7 bases fitting TRBD1. In germline, CDR1 is LNHDA, CDR2 SQIVND (reference sequence). V was clipped by 5 bases and J by 0 bases; unmatched bases: 7. This CDR3 has 16 amino acids. CDR3 nucleotide sequence: TGTGCCAGTAGTGGCCCGACAGGGATCTCTGGAAACACCATATATTTT. Protein product: CASSGPTGISGNTIYF.

The rearrangement links TRBV6-2 or TRBV6-3 to TRBJ2-7, with 11 bases lining up with TRBD2. Losses at the gene ends were 5 bases for V and 6 bases for J; bases not matched to a gene: 12. The length of the CDR3 is 16 residues. Looked up from germline, CDR1 is MNHEY and CDR2 is SVGEGT. The CDR3 sequence is CASSVRKTSGKGEQYF. In DNA form, the CDR3 reads TGTGCCAGCAGTGTCAGAAAGACTAGCGGGAAGGGCGAGCAGTACTTC.

The gene calls are TRBV6-2 or TRBV6-3 and TRBJ1-5; 9 nucleotides match TRBD1. The ends lost 6 bases at V and 6 bases at J; junction bases unmatched: 9. The CDR3 consists of 15 residues. Germline V gene data show CDR1 as MNHEY and CDR2 as SVGEGT. The DNA for the CDR3 is TGTGCCAGCAGCTCCGGACAGGGGAGAGGTCAGCCCCAGCATTTT. Translated, it gives CASSSGQGRGQPQHF.

The CDR3 DNA follows: TGCAGCGCTGAGGGGACACCCCTCTACAATGAGCAGTTCTTC. This encodes CSAEGTPLYNEQFF. This chain uses TRBV29-1 with TRBJ2-1, with TRBD1 as a possible D gene (6 bases). Trimming pared 7 bases from V and 3 bases from J, leaving 16 bases between. The CDR3 consists of 14 residues. CDR1 and CDR2 (germline): SQVTM, ANQGSEA.

The gene calls are TRBV12-3 or TRBV12-4 and TRBJ2-1; D might be TRBD1 (6 bases). The CDR3 is made up of 12 amino acids. Trimming cost V 6 bases and J 10 bases, with 13 bases left between them. CDR3 loop: CASRQGSLEQFF. CDR3 nucleotide sequence: TGTGCCAGCAGGCAGGGGAGTCTCGAGCAGTTCTTC.

This clone was detected only once. This chain joins TRBV19 and TRBJ2-7; the match to TRBD2 covers 7 bases. Trimming removed 0 bases from V and 2 bases from J; junction bases left unmatched: 4. The CDR3 is made up of 15 amino acids. Per the germline V gene, CDR1 is LNHDA and CDR2 is SQIVND (reference sequence). DNA of the CDR3: TGTGCCAGTAGTATAGACCCTAGCGGTGCCTACGAGCAGTACTTC. Its translation: CASSIDPSGAYEQYF. The full variable domain, rest sourced from reference TRBV19 and TRBJ2-7, is DGGITQSPKYLFRKEGQNVTLSCEQNLNHDAMYWYRQDPGQGLRLIYYSQIVNDFQKGDIAEGYSVSREKKESFPLTVTSAQKNPTAFYLCASSIDPSGAYEQYFGPGTRLTVT.

V and J are TRBV27 and TRBJ2-7; 9 bases match TRBD1. This CDR3 is built from 15 residues. The V segment lost 5 bases and the J segment 0 bases; nucleotides outside the gene matches: 5. The germline gives CDR1 MNHEY, CDR2 SMNVEV (reference sequence). The CDR3 bases are TGTGCCAGCAGTAGGTTGGGACAGGGCTCCTACGAGCAGTACTTC. It encodes CASSRLGQGSYEQYF.

V usage is TRBV5-1 and J usage is TRBJ2-7; D perhaps matches TRBD1 (6 bases). Between the trimmed V and J ends, which lost 5 bases and 1 base, there was a span of 13 bases. The germline gives CDR1 SGHRS, CDR2 YFSETQ. The CDR3 spans 14 residues. CDR3 sequence: CASRPGTTSYEQYF. CDR3 DNA: TGCGCCAGCAGACCAGGGACAACATCCTACGAGCAGTACTTC.

V is TRBV3-1 (or the pseudogene TRBV3-2) and J is TRBJ2-1, with D unresolved. Germline V gene sequence: CDR1 LGHDT, CDR2 YNNKEL (reference sequence). CDR3 length: 14 residues. V lost 4 bases to trimming and J lost 6 bases, with 13 bases between them. The CDR3 nucleotides are TGTGCCAGCAGCCGACTCACGGCCCTCAATGAGCAGTTCTTC. Its protein is CASSRLTALNEQFF.

The genes are TRBV2 and TRBJ1-5; D is possibly TRBD1 (6 bases). The germline V gene has CDR1 SNHLY and CDR2 FYNNEI. V was shortened by 7 bases and J by 3 bases, with 16 bases between the two germline ends. This CDR3 has 15 amino acids. CDR3 nucleotides: TGTGCCAGCAAAGGGTGGCAGGGACACAATCAGCCCCAGCATTTT. Its translation is CASKGWQGHNQPQHF.